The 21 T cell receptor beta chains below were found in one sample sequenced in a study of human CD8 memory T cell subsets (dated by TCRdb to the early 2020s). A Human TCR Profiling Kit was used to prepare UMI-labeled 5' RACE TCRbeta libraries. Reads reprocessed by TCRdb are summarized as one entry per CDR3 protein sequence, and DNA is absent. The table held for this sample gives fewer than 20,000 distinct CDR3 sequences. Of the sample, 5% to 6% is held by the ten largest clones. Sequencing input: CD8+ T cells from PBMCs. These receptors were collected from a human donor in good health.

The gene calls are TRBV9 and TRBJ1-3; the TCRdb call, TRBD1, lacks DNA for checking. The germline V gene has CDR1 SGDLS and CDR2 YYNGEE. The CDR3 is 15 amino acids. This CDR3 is CASSLAGDNGNTIYF. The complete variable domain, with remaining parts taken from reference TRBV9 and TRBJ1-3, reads DSGVTQTPKHLITATGQRVTLRCSPRSGDLSVYWYQQSLDQGLQFLIQYYNGEERAKGNILERFSAQQFPDLHSELNLSSLELGDSALYFCASSLAGDNGNTIYFGEGSWLTVV.

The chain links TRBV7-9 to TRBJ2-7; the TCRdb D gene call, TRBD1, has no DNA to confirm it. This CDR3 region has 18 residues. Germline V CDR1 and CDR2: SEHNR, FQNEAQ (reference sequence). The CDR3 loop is CASSSSVGGQGLSYEQYF.

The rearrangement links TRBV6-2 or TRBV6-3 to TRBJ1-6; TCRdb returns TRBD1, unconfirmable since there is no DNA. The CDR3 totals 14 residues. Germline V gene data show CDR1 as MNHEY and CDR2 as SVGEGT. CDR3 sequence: CASSNSGGWTPLHF.

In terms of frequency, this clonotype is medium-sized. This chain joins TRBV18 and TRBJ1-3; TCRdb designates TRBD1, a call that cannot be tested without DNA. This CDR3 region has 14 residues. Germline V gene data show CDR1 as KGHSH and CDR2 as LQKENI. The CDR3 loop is CASSPTDSLNTIYF.

CDR3 region: CASSSPGVSNYGYTF. The V and J genes are TRBV7-9 and TRBJ1-2; the D call from TCRdb, TRBD1, cannot be confirmed without DNA. The CDR3 covers 15 residues. Germline-derived CDR1 and CDR2 are SEHNR and FQNEAQ (reference sequence). The whole variable domain, filled in from reference TRBV7-9 and TRBJ1-2, reads DTGVSQNPRHKITKRGQNVTFRCDPISEHNRLYWYRQTLGQGPEFLTYFQNEAQLEKSRLLSDRFSAERPKGSFSTLEIQRTEQGDSAMYLCASSSPGVSNYGYTFGSGTRLTVV.

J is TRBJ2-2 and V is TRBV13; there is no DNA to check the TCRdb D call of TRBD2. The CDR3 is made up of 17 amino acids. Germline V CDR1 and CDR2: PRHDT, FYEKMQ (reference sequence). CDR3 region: CASSPETRAANTGELFF.

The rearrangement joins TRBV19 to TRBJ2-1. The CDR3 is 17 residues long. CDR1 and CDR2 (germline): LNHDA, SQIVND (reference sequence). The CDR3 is CASSIGFGGAPENEQFF.

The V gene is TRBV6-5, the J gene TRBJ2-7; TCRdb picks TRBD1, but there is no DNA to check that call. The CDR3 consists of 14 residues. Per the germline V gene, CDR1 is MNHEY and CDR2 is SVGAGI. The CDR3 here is CASSPGQGAWEQYF.

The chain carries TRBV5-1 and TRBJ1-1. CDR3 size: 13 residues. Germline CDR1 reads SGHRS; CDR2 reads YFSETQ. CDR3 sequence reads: CASSLDMNTEAFF.

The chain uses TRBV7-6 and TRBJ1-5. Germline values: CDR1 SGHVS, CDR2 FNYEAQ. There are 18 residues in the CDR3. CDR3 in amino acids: CASSLARGGLPAGQPQHF. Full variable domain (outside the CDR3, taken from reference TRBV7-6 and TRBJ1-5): GAGVSQSPRYKVTKRGQDVALRCDPISGHVSLYWYRQALGQGPEFLTYFNYEAQQDKSGLPNDRFSAERPEGSISTLTIQRTEQRDSAMYRCASSLARGGLPAGQPQHFGDGTRLSIL.

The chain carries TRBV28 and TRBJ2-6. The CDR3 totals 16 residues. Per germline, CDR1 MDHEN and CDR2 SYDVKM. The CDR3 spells CASSSPERSGANVLTF.

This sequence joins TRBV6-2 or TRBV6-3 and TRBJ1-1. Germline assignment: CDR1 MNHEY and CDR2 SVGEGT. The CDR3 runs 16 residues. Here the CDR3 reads CASSYSKRGGSTEAFF.

CDR3 residues: CASSLGGGASYEQYF. The V gene is TRBV11-2, the J gene TRBJ2-7. The CDR3 covers 15 residues. Germline V gene lookup returns CDR1 SGHAT and CDR2 FQNNGV.

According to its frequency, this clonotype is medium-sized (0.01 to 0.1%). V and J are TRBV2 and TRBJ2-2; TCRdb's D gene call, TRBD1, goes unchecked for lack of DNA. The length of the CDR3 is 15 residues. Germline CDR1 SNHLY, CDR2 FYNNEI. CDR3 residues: CASSERGQDTGELFF.

CDR3 sequence: CASSLVGQGRTDTQYF. V gene TRBV5-1 combines with J gene TRBJ2-3; TCRdb proposes TRBD2, but this gene call is untestable without DNA. The CDR3 has 16 residues. Germline V gene sequence: CDR1 SGHRS, CDR2 YFSETQ.

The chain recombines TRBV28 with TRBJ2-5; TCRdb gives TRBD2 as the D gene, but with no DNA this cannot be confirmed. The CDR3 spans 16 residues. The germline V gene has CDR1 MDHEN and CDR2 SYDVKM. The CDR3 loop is CASSFLAGVTGETQYF.

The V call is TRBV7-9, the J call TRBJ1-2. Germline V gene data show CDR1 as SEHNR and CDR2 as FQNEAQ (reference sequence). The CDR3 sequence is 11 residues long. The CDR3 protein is CASSLDYGYTF.

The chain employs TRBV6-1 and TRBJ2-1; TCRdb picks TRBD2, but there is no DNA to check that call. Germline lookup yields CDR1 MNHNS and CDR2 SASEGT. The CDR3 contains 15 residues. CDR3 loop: CASSESLAVYNEQFF.

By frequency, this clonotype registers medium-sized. The CDR3 sequence: CASSLAGGMNTGELFF. The V call is TRBV7-8, the J call TRBJ2-2; absent DNA, TCRdb's TRBD1 call cannot be checked. Germline CDR1 is SGHVS and CDR2 is FQNEAQ. The CDR3 is 16 residues long.

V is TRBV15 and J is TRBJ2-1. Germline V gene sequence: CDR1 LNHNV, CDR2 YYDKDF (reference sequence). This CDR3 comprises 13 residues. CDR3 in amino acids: CATRALPYNEQFF.

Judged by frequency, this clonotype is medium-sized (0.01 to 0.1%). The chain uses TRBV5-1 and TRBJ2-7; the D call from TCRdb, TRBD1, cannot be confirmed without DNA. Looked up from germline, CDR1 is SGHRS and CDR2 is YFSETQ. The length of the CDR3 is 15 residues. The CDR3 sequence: CASSLTGTGPDEQYF.